The T cell receptor beta chain described here comes from a study of blood T cell repertoires in COVID-19. Germline assignment: CDR1 KGHSH and CDR2 LQKENI. The V gene lost 1 base and the J gene lost 6 bases, with 8 bases spanning the gap. This CDR3 spans 13 amino acids. In the original workflow: Amplification of reference gene primers provided the estimated nucleated cell counts. TCRdb keeps only in-frame clones here, not all; method: immunoSEQ multiplex PCR. V and J calls and clone size are as listed in that table; D and trimming were resolved from the DNA. Among fewer than 300,000 clones listed, about nine tenths were seen once. This clone was seen just once.

V gene TRBV18 combines with J gene TRBJ2-3, with D perhaps matching TRBD2 (6 bases). This TCR came from a woman aged 25 to 39 who had recovered from COVID-19. The specimen was PBMCs or T cells enriched from blood (not recorded which). CDR3 protein: CASSPRGGDTQYF. The CDR3 region has the DNA TGTGCCAGCTCACCACGAGGAGGGGATACGCAGTATTTT. Full variable domain (missing parts from reference TRBV18 and TRBJ2-3): NAGVMQNPRHLVRRRGQEARLRCSPMKGHSHVYWYRQLPEEGLKFMVYLQKENIIDESGMPKERFSAEFPKEGPSILRIQQVVRGDSAAYFCASSPRGGDTQYFGPGTRLTVL.